This is a list of T cell receptor beta chains from one sample in a study of PD-1 blockade in classical Hodgkin lymphoma. The repertoire was sequenced with immunoSEQ multiplex PCR; TCRdb's copy has only in-frame clones and lacks some. The table lists roughly 24,000 clones, approximately 80% of them singletons. This specimen consisted of peripheral blood mononuclear cells (PBMCs), obtained before the fourth cycle of nivolumab. These TCRs come from a human donor with classical Hodgkin lymphoma. The CDR3 runs from the conserved cysteine through the conserved F or W. Each record gives: J gene, D gene, clone size, V gene, CDR3 DNA, CDR3 protein. D genes are given only for firm matches. Not all rows give a size; the values are once, few, many and, for expanded clones, a class.

J gene: TRBJ1-6
D gene: -
clone size: -
V gene: TRBV5-1
CDR3 DNA: TGCGCCAGCAGCTTCCTAACCGATTCACCCCTCCACTTT
CDR3 protein: CASSFLTDSPLHF

J gene: TRBJ2-1
D gene: -
clone size: -
V gene: TRBV9
CDR3 DNA: TGTGCCAGCAGCCCTGCCCTAGCGATCTCCTACAATGAGCAGTTCTTC
CDR3 protein: CASSPALAISYNEQFF

J gene: TRBJ1-5
D gene: -
clone size: -
V gene: TRBV28
CDR3 DNA: TGTGCCAGCAGTCCAGGTCAGCCCCAGCATTTT
CDR3 protein: CASSPGQPQHF

J gene: TRBJ1-2
D gene: -
clone size: -
V gene: TRBV6-1
CDR3 DNA: TGTGCCAGCGCCCCGTTCCTTAATGGCTACACCTTC
CDR3 protein: CASAPFLNGYTF

J gene: TRBJ2-7
D gene: TRBD1
clone size: -
V gene: TRBV18
CDR3 DNA: TGTGCCAGCTCACCAACTACAGGGGGTTCAAGCTCCTACGAGCAGTACTTC
CDR3 protein: CASSPTTGGSSSYEQYF

J gene: TRBJ2-2
D gene: -
clone size: -
V gene: TRBV9
CDR3 DNA: TGTGCCAGCAGCGTGGACAGGAACACCGGGGAGCTGTTTTTT
CDR3 protein: CASSVDRNTGELFF

J gene: TRBJ2-1
D gene: TRBD1
clone size: -
V gene: TRBV5-1
CDR3 DNA: TGCGCCAGCAGCTCCCTATCCCCCGGGACAGGGAATGAGCAGTTCTTC
CDR3 protein: CASSSLSPGTGNEQFF

J gene: TRBJ2-7
D gene: -
clone size: -
V gene: TRBV7-9
CDR3 DNA: TGTGCCAGCAGCCCAGTCAGGCTCGTCAATGCCGAGCAGTACTTC
CDR3 protein: CASSPVRLVNAEQYF

J gene: TRBJ1-4
D gene: -
clone size: -
V gene: TRBV2
CDR3 DNA: TGTGCCAGCAGCGCGGACACCCCAACTGCAACTAATGAAAAACTGTTTTTT
CDR3 protein: CASSADTPTATNEKLFF

J gene: TRBJ2-1
D gene: -
clone size: -
V gene: TRBV6-4
CDR3 DNA: TGTGCCAGCAGGGAGGGATGTGGGAGCTTACCATACAATGAGCAGTTCTTC
CDR3 protein: CASREGCGSLPYNEQFF

J gene: TRBJ1-1
D gene: TRBD1
clone size: -
V gene: TRBV29-1
CDR3 DNA: TGCAGCGTTGAATTAAACGCCCGACAAGGGGACAGGGCTTTCTTT
CDR3 protein: CSVELNARQGDRAFF

J gene: TRBJ1-1
D gene: TRBD1
clone size: -
V gene: TRBV18
CDR3 DNA: TGTGCCAGCTCTAGAGATAAAGGGACAGCTTTTAAGGCTTTCTTT
CDR3 protein: CASSRDKGTAFKAFF

J gene: TRBJ1-2
D gene: -
clone size: -
V gene: TRBV14
CDR3 DNA: TGTGCCAGCAGCCCCGACCCCGGGCAGAGTTACGGCTACACCTTC
CDR3 protein: CASSPDPGQSYGYTF

J gene: TRBJ1-1
D gene: TRBD1
clone size: -
V gene: TRBV5-5
CDR3 DNA: TGTGCCAGCAGAACATCCTTAGACAGGGGACCCGCTGAAGCTTTCTTT
CDR3 protein: CASRTSLDRGPAEAFF

J gene: TRBJ2-7
D gene: -
clone size: few
V gene: TRBV19
CDR3 DNA: TGTGCCAGTAGTACGGACTCCTACGGTCCCTACGAGCAGTACTTC
CDR3 protein: CASSTDSYGPYEQYF

J gene: TRBJ1-4
D gene: -
clone size: -
V gene: TRBV5-1
CDR3 DNA: TGCGCCAGCAGCGGAGGGGAACCTAATGAAAAACTGTTTTTT
CDR3 protein: CASSGGEPNEKLFF

J gene: TRBJ2-5
D gene: TRBD2
clone size: -
V gene: TRBV7-6
CDR3 DNA: TGTGCCAGCAGCCGAGACATTACTAGCGTGGAGACCCAGTACTTC
CDR3 protein: CASSRDITSVETQYF

J gene: TRBJ2-3
D gene: TRBD2
clone size: -
V gene: TRBV30
CDR3 DNA: TGTGCCTGGAGTGATCCAGCGGGAGAACCAGATACGCAGTATTTT
CDR3 protein: CAWSDPAGEPDTQYF

J gene: TRBJ1-2
D gene: -
clone size: -
V gene: TRBV30
CDR3 DNA: TGTGCCTGGAAAGCGGCTAACTATGGCTACACCTTC
CDR3 protein: CAWKAANYGYTF

J gene: TRBJ1-5
D gene: -
clone size: few
V gene: TRBV10-1
CDR3 DNA: TGCGCCAACGCCGACACTGATAGCAATCAGCCCCAGCATTTT
CDR3 protein: CANADTDSNQPQHF

J gene: TRBJ1-4
D gene: -
clone size: once
V gene: TRBV29-1
CDR3 DNA: TGCAGCGTTGAATCCCATAATGAAAAACTGTTTTTT
CDR3 protein: CSVESHNEKLFF

J gene: TRBJ1-4
D gene: -
clone size: -
V gene: TRBV27
CDR3 DNA: TGTGCCAGCAGTTCTGGGGGGCTGGGTGAAAAACTGTTTTTT
CDR3 protein: CASSSGGLGEKLFF

J gene: TRBJ1-2
D gene: TRBD1
clone size: few
V gene: TRBV30
CDR3 DNA: TGTGCCTGGAGGACACCAGGGGGGACTGGCTACACCTTC
CDR3 protein: CAWRTPGGTGYTF

J gene: TRBJ2-3
D gene: -
clone size: once
V gene: TRBV28
CDR3 DNA: TGTGCCAGCAGTTTATGGGGAAGCACAGATACGCAGTATTTT
CDR3 protein: CASSLWGSTDTQYF

J gene: TRBJ1-5
D gene: -
clone size: few
V gene: TRBV4-1
CDR3 DNA: TGCGCCAGCAGCCAAGATAATGATCAGCCCCAGCATTTT
CDR3 protein: CASSQDNDQPQHF

J gene: TRBJ1-6
D gene: -
clone size: -
V gene: TRBV6-8
CDR3 DNA: TGTGCCAGCAGTTACGCAGAGGGGAGCTCCTATAATTCACCCCTCCACTTT
CDR3 protein: CASSYAEGSSYNSPLHF

J gene: TRBJ2-2
D gene: -
clone size: -
V gene: TRBV27
CDR3 DNA: TGTGCCAGCAAGGGGGGCGTGAACACCGGGGAGCTGTTTTTT
CDR3 protein: CASKGGVNTGELFF

J gene: TRBJ2-7
D gene: -
clone size: -
V gene: TRBV27
CDR3 DNA: TGTGCCAGCAGCTCGGAGTTAAGAGAGCAGTACTTC
CDR3 protein: CASSSELREQYF

J gene: TRBJ2-2
D gene: -
clone size: -
V gene: TRBV7-2
CDR3 DNA: TGTGCCAGCAGCTTAACAGGGTCGGCCGGGGAGCTGTTTTTT
CDR3 protein: CASSLTGSAGELFF

J gene: TRBJ1-1
D gene: -
clone size: -
V gene: TRBV18
CDR3 DNA: TGTGCCAGCTCACCCGGACTGAACACTGAAGCTTTCTTT
CDR3 protein: CASSPGLNTEAFF

J gene: TRBJ2-7
D gene: -
clone size: -
V gene: TRBV10-1
CDR3 DNA: TGCGCCAGCAGTGGGACAAACTCCTACGAGCAGTACTTC
CDR3 protein: CASSGTNSYEQYF

J gene: TRBJ1-1
D gene: -
clone size: -
V gene: TRBV29-1
CDR3 DNA: TGCAGCGCCACCATCTCCGCTGAAGCTTTCTTT
CDR3 protein: CSATISAEAFF

J gene: TRBJ2-7
D gene: -
clone size: -
V gene: TRBV29-1
CDR3 DNA: TGCAGCGTTGACGGAGGGGGCCGGTACGAGCAGTACTTC
CDR3 protein: CSVDGGGRYEQYF

J gene: TRBJ2-7
D gene: TRBD2
clone size: -
V gene: TRBV2
CDR3 DNA: TGTGCCAGCAGTGAAGCCGCCACCTTCAGCGGGACTAGTAGTTACGAGCAGTACTTC
CDR3 protein: CASSEAATFSGTSSYEQYF

J gene: TRBJ2-5
D gene: -
clone size: once
V gene: TRBV16
CDR3 DNA: TGTGCCAGCAGCCAATCGAGACAGCAAGAGACCCAGTACTTC
CDR3 protein: CASSQSRQQETQYF

J gene: TRBJ2-3
D gene: -
clone size: -
V gene: TRBV4-1
CDR3 DNA: TGCGCCAGCAGCCAAGGGAATGCAGATACGCAGTATTTT
CDR3 protein: CASSQGNADTQYF

J gene: TRBJ2-7
D gene: -
clone size: -
V gene: TRBV5-4
CDR3 DNA: TGTGCCAGCAGCTTGGCTAGGGGGGGGACCGAGCAGTACTTC
CDR3 protein: CASSLARGGTEQYF

J gene: TRBJ2-3
D gene: -
clone size: -
V gene: TRBV7-3
CDR3 DNA: TGTGCCAGCAGTCCCCTGGGGGAGGTCGCAGATACGCAGTATTTT
CDR3 protein: CASSPLGEVADTQYF

J gene: TRBJ2-7
D gene: TRBD2
clone size: -
V gene: TRBV6-1
CDR3 DNA: TGTGCCAGCAGTGCTCTACTAGCGGGACCACATTCCTACGAGCAGTACTTC
CDR3 protein: CASSALLAGPHSYEQYF

J gene: TRBJ1-1
D gene: -
clone size: few
V gene: TRBV7-6
CDR3 DNA: TGTGCCAGCAGTGAGAACAACTGGGGTACTGAAGCTTTCTTT
CDR3 protein: CASSENNWGTEAFF